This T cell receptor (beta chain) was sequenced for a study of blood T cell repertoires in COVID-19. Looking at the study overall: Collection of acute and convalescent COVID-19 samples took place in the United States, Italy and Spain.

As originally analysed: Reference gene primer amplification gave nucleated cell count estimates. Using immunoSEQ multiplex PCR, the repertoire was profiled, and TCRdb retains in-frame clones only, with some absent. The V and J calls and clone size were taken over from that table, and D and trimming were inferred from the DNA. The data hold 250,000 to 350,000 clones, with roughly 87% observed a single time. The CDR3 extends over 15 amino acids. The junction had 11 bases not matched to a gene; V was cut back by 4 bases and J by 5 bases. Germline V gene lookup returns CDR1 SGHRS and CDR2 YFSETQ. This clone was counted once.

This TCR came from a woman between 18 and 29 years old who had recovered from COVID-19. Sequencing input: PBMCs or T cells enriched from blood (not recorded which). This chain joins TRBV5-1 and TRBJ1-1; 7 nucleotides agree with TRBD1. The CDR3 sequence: CASSVDRAFYTEAFF. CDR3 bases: TGCGCCAGCAGCGTAGACAGGGCCTTTTATACTGAAGCTTTCTTT.